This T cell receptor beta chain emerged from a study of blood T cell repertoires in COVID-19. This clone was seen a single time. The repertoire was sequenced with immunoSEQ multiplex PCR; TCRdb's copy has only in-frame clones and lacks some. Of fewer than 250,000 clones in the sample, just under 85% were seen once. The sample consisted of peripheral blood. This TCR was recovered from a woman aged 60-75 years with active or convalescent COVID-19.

CDR3 nucleotide sequence: TGTGCCACCAGTGACTCAGGAGGTTCCTACAATGAGCAGTTCTTC. This codes for CATSDSGGSYNEQFF. The chain uses TRBV24-1 and TRBJ2-1; possibly TRBD2 for D (5 bases). The germline V gene has CDR1 KGHDR and CDR2 SFDVKD. V gave up 4 bases and J gave up 1 base, with 10 bases separating them. The CDR3 spans 15 residues.